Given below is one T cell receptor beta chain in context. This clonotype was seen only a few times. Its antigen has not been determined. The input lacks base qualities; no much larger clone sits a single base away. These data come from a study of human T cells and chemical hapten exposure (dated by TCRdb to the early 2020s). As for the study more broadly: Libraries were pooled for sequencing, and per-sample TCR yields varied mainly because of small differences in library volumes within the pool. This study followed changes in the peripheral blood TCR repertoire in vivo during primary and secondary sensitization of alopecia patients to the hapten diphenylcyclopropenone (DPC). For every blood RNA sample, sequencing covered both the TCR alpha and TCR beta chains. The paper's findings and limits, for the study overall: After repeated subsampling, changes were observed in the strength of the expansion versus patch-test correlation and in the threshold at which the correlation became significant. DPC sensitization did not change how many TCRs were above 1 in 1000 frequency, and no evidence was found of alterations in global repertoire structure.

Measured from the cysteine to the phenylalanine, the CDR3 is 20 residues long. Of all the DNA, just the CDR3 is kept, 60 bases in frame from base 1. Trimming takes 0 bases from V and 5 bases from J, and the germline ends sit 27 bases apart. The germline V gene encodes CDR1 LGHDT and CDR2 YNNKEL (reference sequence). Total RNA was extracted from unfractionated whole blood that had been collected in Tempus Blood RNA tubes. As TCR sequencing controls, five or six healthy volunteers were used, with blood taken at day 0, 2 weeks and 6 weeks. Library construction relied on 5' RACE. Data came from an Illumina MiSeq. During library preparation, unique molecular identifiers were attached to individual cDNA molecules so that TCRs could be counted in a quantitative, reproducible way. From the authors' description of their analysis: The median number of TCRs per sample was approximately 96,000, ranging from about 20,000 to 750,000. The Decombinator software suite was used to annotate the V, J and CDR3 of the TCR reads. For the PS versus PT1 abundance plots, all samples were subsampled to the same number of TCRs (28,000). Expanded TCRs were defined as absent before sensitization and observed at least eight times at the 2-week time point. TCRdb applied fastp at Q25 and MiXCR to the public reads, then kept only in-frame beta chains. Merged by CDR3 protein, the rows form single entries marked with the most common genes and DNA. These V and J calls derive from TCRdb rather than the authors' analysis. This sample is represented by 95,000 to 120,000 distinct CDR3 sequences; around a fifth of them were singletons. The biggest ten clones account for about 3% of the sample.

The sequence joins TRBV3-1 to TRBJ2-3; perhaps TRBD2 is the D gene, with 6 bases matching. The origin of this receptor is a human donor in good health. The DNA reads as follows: TGTGCCAGCAGCCAAGATGGTCTAGGGGACGGGAGTTATATCTTAGATACGCAGTATTTT. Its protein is CASSQDGLGDGSYILDTQYF.